This TCR beta chain was captured in a study of cytomegalovirus exposure and HLA in healthy donors. PCR was performed using 60 Vbeta and 13 Jbeta primers. Sequencing used immunoSEQ multiplex PCR; TCRdb keeps in-frame clones, though not all of them. The sample includes some 180,000 clones, roughly 80% seen only once; the top ten take just under 3%. The TCR sequence derives from a woman in her thirties in good health and CMV-seronegative. The specimen was PBMCs.

Here the CDR3 DNA reads TGTGCCAGCACTAACAGGGTTTTCTACGAGCAGTACTTC. This translates into CASTNRVFYEQYF. The gene calls are TRBV6-1 and TRBJ2-7; D may be TRBD1 (6 bases). Germline CDR1 and CDR2: MNHNS and SASEGT. V was cut by 7 bases and J by 3 bases, with 13 bases left in between. The CDR3 sequence is 13 residues long.